This T cell receptor (beta chain) was captured by sequencing in a study of cytomegalovirus exposure and HLA in healthy donors. General study findings and limits: In the roughly 120 validation repertoires, a later analysis found that first-cohort TCR clusters tended to co-occur.

From the roughly 110-subject validation cohort, which was separate from the approximately 670-subject first cohort, the donors were drawn. Sequencing used immunoSEQ multiplex PCR; TCRdb keeps in-frame clones, though not all of them. The table shows 100,000 or so clones, with approximately 86% occurring only once. CDR3 length: 15 amino acids. Trimming removed 3 bases from V and 0 bases from J, with 11 bases in between. Germline V lookup: CDR1 LNHDA, CDR2 SQIVND (reference sequence). Remarks on this clone: Its cognate antigen is unknown.

The chain combines TRBV19 with TRBJ2-5, with D perhaps TRBD1 (5 bases). The sequence was collected from a woman between 18 and 30 years old in good health and CMV-seropositive. Sample: PBMCs. The CDR3 protein is CASSIVDSYQETQYF. CDR3 DNA: TGTGCCAGTAGTATTGTAGACAGCTACCAAGAGACCCAGTACTTC.